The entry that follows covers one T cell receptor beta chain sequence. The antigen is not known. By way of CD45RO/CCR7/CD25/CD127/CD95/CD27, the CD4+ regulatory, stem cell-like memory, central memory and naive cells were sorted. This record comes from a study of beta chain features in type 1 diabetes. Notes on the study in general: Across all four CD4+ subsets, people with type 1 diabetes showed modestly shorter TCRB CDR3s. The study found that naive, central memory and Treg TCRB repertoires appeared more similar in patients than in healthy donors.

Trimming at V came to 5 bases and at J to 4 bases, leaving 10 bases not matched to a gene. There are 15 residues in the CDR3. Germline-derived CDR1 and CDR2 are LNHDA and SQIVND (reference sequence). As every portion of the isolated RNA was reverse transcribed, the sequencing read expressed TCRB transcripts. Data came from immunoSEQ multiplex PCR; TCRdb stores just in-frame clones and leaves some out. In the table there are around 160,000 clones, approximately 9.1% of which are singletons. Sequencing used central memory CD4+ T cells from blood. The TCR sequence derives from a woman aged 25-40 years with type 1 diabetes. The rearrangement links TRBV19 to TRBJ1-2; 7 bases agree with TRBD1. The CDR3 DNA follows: TGTGCCAGTAGTCCGCAGACAGGGATGGGCTATGGCTACACCTTC. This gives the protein CASSPQTGMGYGYTF.